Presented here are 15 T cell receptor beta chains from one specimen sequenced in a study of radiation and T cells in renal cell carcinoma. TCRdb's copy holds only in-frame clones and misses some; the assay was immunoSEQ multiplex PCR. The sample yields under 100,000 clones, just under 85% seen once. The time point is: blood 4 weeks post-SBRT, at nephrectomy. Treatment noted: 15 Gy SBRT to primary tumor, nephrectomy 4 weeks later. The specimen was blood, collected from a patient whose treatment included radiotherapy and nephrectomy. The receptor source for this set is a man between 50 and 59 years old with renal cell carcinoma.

Written as DNA, the CDR3 is TGTGCCAGCAGCTTGCTGGACAACTACTACGAGCAGTACTTC. Translating gives CASSLLDNYYEQYF. The J gene is TRBJ2-7, the V gene TRBV7-2; tentatively, D is TRBD1 (5 bases). Per germline, CDR1 SGHTA and CDR2 FQGNSA. V lost 3 bases, J lost 3 bases, and 12 bases lay in between. The CDR3 sequence is 14 residues long.

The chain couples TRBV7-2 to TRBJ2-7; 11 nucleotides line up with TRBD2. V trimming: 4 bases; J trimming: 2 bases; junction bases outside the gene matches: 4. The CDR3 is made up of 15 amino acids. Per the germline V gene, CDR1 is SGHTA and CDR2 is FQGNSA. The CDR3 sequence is CASSSTSGIAYEQYF. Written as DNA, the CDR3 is TGTGCCAGCAGCTCGACTAGCGGGATAGCCTACGAGCAGTACTTC.

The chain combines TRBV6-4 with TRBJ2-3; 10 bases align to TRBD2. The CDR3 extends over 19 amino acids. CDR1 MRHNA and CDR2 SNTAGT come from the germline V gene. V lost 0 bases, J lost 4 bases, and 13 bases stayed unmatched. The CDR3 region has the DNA TGTGCCAGCAGTGACTCGACGGAGGGACTAGCGTCAGTCGCAGATACGCAGTATTTT. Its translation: CASSDSTEGLASVADTQYF.

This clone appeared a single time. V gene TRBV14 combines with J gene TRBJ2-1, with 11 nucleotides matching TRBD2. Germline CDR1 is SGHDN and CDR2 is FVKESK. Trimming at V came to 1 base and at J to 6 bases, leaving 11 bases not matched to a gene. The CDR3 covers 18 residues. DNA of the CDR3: TGTGCCAGCAGCCAAGTGCCTTATACTAGCGGGAGAGGCAATGAGCAGTTCTTC. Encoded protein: CASSQVPYTSGRGNEQFF.

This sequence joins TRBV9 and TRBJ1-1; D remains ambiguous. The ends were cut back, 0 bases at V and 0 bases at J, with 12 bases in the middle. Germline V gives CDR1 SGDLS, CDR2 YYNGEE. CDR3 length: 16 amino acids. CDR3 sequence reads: CASSVGAGAMNTEAFF. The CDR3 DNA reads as TGTGCCAGCAGCGTAGGGGCAGGAGCGATGAACACTGAAGCTTTCTTT.

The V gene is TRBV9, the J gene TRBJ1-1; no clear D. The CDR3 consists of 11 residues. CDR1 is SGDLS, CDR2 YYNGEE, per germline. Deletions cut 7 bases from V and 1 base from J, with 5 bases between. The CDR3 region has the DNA TGTGCCAGCGGAGGGAACACTGAAGCTTTCTTT. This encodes CASGGNTEAFF. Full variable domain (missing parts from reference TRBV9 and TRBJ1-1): DSGVTQTPKHLITATGQRVTLRCSPRSGDLSVYWYQQSLDQGLQFLIQYYNGEERAKGNILERFSAQQFPDLHSELNLSSLELGDSALYFCASGGNTEAFFGQGTRLTVV.

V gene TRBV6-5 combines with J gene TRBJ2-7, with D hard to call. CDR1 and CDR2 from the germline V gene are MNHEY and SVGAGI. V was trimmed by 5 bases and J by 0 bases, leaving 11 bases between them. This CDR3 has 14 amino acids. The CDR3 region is CASSGRNSSYEQYF. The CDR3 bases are TGTGCCAGCAGTGGCAGGAATAGCTCCTACGAGCAGTACTTC.

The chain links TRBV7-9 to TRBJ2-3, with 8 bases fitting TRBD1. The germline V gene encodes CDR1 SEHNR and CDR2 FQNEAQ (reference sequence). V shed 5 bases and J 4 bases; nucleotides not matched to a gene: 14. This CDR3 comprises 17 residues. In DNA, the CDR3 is TGTGCCAGCAGCCGAAAGGGCAGGGGGCGGATATCAGATACGCAGTATTTT. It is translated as CASSRKGRGRISDTQYF.

In DNA, the CDR3 is TGCGCCAGCAGCTTGCAGGGGTCTGAAGAAAAACTGTTTTTT. It is translated as CASSLQGSEEKLFF. V gene TRBV5-1 combines with J gene TRBJ1-4; the D gene is possibly TRBD1 (6 bases). Germline loops: CDR1 SGHRS, CDR2 YFSETQ. This CDR3 contains 14 residues. Trimming left V 1 base short and J 8 bases short, with 12 bases between.

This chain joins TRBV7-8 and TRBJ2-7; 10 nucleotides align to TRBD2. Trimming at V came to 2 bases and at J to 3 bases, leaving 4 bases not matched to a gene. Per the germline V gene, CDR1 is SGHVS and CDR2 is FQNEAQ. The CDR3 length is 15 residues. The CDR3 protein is CASSLSSGRIYEQYF. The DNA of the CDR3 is TGTGCCAGCAGCTTAAGTAGCGGGAGGATCTACGAGCAGTACTTC.

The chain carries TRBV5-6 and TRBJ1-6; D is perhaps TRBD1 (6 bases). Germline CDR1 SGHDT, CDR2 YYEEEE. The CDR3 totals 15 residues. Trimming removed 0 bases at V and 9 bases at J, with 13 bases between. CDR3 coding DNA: TGTGCCAGCAGCTTGGATTTGGGGGCTGGTTCACCCCTCCACTTT. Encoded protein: CASSLDLGAGSPLHF. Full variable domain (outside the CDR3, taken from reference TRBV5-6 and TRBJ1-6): DAGVTQSPTHLIKTRGQQVTLRCSPKSGHDTVSWYQQALGQGPQFIFQYYEEEERQRGNFPDRFSGHQFPNYSSELNVNALLLGDSALYLCASSLDLGAGSPLHFGNGTRLTVT.

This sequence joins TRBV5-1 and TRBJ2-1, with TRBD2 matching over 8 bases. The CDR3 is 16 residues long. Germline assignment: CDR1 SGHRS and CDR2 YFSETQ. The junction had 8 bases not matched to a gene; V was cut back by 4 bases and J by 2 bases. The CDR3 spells CASSDATSGAYNEQFF. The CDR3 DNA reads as TGCGCCAGCAGCGATGCAACTAGCGGAGCCTACAATGAGCAGTTCTTC.

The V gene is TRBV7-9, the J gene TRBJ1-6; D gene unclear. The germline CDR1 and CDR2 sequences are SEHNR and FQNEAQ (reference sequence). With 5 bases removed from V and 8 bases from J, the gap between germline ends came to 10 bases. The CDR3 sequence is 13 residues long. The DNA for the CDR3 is TGTGCCAGCAGCATAGACTGGGATTCACCCCTCCACTTT. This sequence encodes CASSIDWDSPLHF.

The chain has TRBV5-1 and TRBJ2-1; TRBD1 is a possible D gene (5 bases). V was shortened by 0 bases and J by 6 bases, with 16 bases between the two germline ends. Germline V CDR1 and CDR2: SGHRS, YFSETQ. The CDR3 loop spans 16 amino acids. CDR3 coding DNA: TGCGCCAGCAGCTTGGAGGTTTCCCAGGGAATCAATGAGCAGTTCTTC. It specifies CASSLEVSQGINEQFF. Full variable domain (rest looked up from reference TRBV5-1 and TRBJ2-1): KAGVTQTPRYLIKTRGQQVTLSCSPISGHRSVSWYQQTPGQGLQFLFEYFSETQRNKGNFPGRFSGRQFSNSRSEMNVSTLELGDSALYLCASSLEVSQGINEQFFGPGTRLTVL.

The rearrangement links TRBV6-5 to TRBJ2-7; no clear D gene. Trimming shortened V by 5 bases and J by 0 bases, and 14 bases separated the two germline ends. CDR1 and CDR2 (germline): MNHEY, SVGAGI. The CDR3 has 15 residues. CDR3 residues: CASSPQPGISYEQYF. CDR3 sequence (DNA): TGTGCCAGCAGTCCACAACCTGGGATCTCCTACGAGCAGTACTTC.